This T cell receptor (beta chain) was sequenced for a study of siplizumab effects on memory and regulatory T cells. Germline CDR1 reads LNHDA; CDR2 reads SQIVND (reference sequence). This CDR3 has 14 amino acids. Trimming cost V 11 bases and J 2 bases, with 15 bases left between them. Broader study findings: The study did not confirm that proliferating Tregs from siplizumab cultures were suppressive. It seemed that naive T cells were more diverse than memory cells and were major contributors to the alloresponse.

This clone was seen only once. What it recognizes is unknown. Responder and stimulator cells in the mixed lymphocyte reaction were cultured together for more than five days at 37°C. Clones were sequenced by immunoSEQ multiplex PCR, and TCRdb holds only the in-frame ones, with some missing. The sample includes 15,000 or so clones, 35% to 45% of them seen just once. V and J are TRBV19 and TRBJ2-2; D uncertain. Sequenced input: CFSE-low (dividing) CD4+ T cells sorted from an allogeneic mixed lymphocyte reaction. The source is a human donor in good health; the cells came from an allogeneic mixed lymphocyte reaction. Some clones in this sample may be carry-over from other donors' samples. CDR3 sequence: CAVGSGPNTGELFF. The CDR3 DNA is TGTGCCGTTGGTAGTGGGCCTAACACCGGGGAGCTGTTTTTT.